This TCR beta chain originates from a study of cytomegalovirus exposure and HLA in healthy donors. General study findings and limits: With further analysis later on, most CMV-associated TCR beta chains appeared HLA-restricted. What TCR beta sequences reportedly achieved was accurate prediction of HLA-A and HLA-B alleles in most subjects. Among the most significant clusters, several appeared linked to common viral pathogens in a later analysis. The authors enumerated some 160 TCR beta chains as linked to cytomegalovirus.

Germline CDR1 reads SEHNR; CDR2 reads FQNEAQ (reference sequence). V dropped 1 base and J dropped 4; count of bases not matched to a gene: 3. This CDR3 is 15 amino acids long. This clone has only one observation. Its antigen is undetermined. 60 Vbeta and 13 Jbeta primers were used in PCR. The table came from immunoSEQ multiplex PCR; TCRdb's copy has only in-frame clones and leaves some out. The repertoire holds about 140,000 clones, with around 66% as singletons. Sequences were obtained from PBMCs. The genes are TRBV7-9 and TRBJ2-5, with TRBD2 identical over 10 bases. The TCR sequence derives from a woman in her sixties or seventies in good health and CMV-seronegative. The CDR3 coding sequence is TGTGCCAGCAGCTTAGGAGCGGGAGGGTCAGAGACCCAGTACTTC. Protein: CASSLGAGGSETQYF.